Presented here are 26 T cell receptor beta chains from one specimen sequenced in a study of blood T cells in healthy people across ages. A second PCR of 7 to 11 cycles used a sample-barcoded 5' primer and a J-beta primer mix. TCRdb used MiXCR to reprocess the 5' RACE reads, holding one entry per CDR3 protein. The table records roughly 790,000 distinct CDR3 sequences, about 40% of them present only once. Sequencing used blood. The receptors derive from a woman in her sixties or seventies in good health.

The chain's CDR3 is CSANSGTRVTYEQYF. In nucleotides, the CDR3 is TGCAGTGCTAACTCCGGGACTAGGGTTACCTACGAGCAGTACTTC. V usage is TRBV20-1 and J usage is TRBJ2-7; 8 positions agree with TRBD2. The CDR3 contains 15 residues. The germline V gene has CDR1 DFQATT and CDR2 SNEGSKA (reference sequence). The V segment lost 4 bases and the J segment 2 bases; nucleotides outside the gene matches: 10.

This clonotype came up many times. This rearrangement joins TRBV10-3 to TRBJ2-1; 10 nucleotides agree with TRBD2. Unmatched junction bases numbered 9, after V lost 3 bases and J lost 10 bases. Germline V CDR1 and CDR2: ENHRY, SYGVKD. This CDR3 contains 15 residues. The CDR3 region has the DNA TGTGCCATCAGTGACTCCGGGACTAGCGCCTTGGAGCAGTTCTTC. This translates into CAISDSGTSALEQFF.

Turning to this clonotype: One junction end does not reproduce the germline sequence, and a read error may be involved. The V and J genes are TRBV20-1 and TRBJ1-4, with 8 positions matching TRBD1. CDR3 length equals 15 residues. CDR1 and CDR2 from the germline V gene are DFQATT and SNEGSKA (reference sequence). Here the CDR3 reads CSAGDATGGDEKLFF. In nucleotides, the CDR3 is TGCAGTGCTGGAGACGCAACAGGGGGTGATGAAAAACTGTTTTTT.

The DNA for the CDR3 is TGTGCCAGCAGAGCTAAAGATACGCAGTATTTT. Protein product: CASRAKDTQYF. The chain couples TRBV7-2 to TRBJ2-3; D is undetermined. This CDR3 region has 11 residues. V gave up 6 bases and J gave up 5 bases, with 6 bases separating them. Germline CDR1 reads SGHTA; CDR2 reads FQGNSA.

The chain recombines TRBV29-1 with TRBJ2-3; D might be TRBD2 (6 bases). The germline V gene has CDR1 SQVTM and CDR2 ANQGSEA. Deletions cut 2 bases from V and 0 bases from J, with 12 bases between. The CDR3 is made up of 15 amino acids. CDR3 sequence reads: CSVERSGSSTDTQYF. CDR3 in DNA: TGCAGCGTTGAAAGGAGCGGGTCTAGCACAGATACGCAGTATTTT.

This clonotype was seen more than once but under ten times. V and J are TRBV6-5 and TRBJ2-1; 12 bases fit TRBD2. This CDR3 spans 15 amino acids. The V gene end was trimmed by 5 bases and the J gene end by 9 bases; junction bases not matched to a gene: 8. Per germline, CDR1 MNHEY and CDR2 SVGAGI. The chain's CDR3 is CASSPTSGSFSEQFF. The CDR3, as DNA: TGTGCCAGCAGTCCGACTAGCGGGAGTTTTAGTGAGCAGTTCTTC.

In this sample, this clonotype turned up once. A single base separates this from a much larger clone, so it may be a read error. This rearrangement joins TRBV7-2 to TRBJ2-5; perhaps TRBD1 as D (6 bases). The J call is uncertain, as TRBJ2-1 better fits the DNA end. Germline V gene lookup returns CDR1 SGHTA and CDR2 FQGNSA. This CDR3 contains 16 residues. CDR3 loop: CASSLAAGEYQETQFF. CDR3 nucleotide sequence: TGTGCCAGCAGCTTAGCGGCAGGGGAGTACCAAGAGACCCAGTTCTTC.

This clonotype was counted between two and nine times. The chain links TRBV12-3 or TRBV12-4 to TRBJ2-7; a possible D gene is TRBD2 (6 bases). This CDR3 is built from 15 residues. With 1 base removed from V and 4 bases from J, the gap between germline ends came to 14 bases. CDR3 loop: CASSLGLGVRYEQYF. The CDR3 DNA sequence: TGTGCCAGCAGTTTAGGACTAGGAGTACGTTACGAGCAGTACTTC.

This chain joins TRBV21-1 and TRBJ2-6; the DNA was not compared with TRBD1, the D call given in the table. TRBV21-1 is listed as a pseudogene. The CDR3 runs 16 residues. CDR3 region: CASSTRPRSGANVLTF. The CDR3 region has the DNA TGTGCCAGCAGCACTCGCCCACGCTCTGGGGCCAACGTCCTGACTTTC.

This clonotype was counted a few times. The rearrangement joins TRBV27 to TRBJ2-7; D unresolved. V lost 1 base and J 3 bases, leaving 10 bases between the germline ends. Germline CDR1 MNHEY, CDR2 SMNVEV (reference sequence). The CDR3 runs to 14 residues. The CDR3 region is CASSLLGKNYEQYF. DNA for the CDR3: TGTGCCAGCAGTTTATTGGGAAAAAACTACGAGCAGTACTTC.

This clonotype was counted a few times. The genes are TRBV7-3 and TRBJ1-2, with 7 bases lining up with TRBD1. J lost 2 bases, V lost 1 base, and 7 bases had no gene match. Germline lookup yields CDR1 SGHTA and CDR2 FQGTGA. CDR3 length: 16 amino acids. Here the CDR3 reads CASSLSPGTENYGYTF. CDR3 coding DNA: TGTGCCAGCAGCTTAAGCCCCGGGACAGAGAACTATGGCTACACCTTC.

In regard to this clonotype: An end of the junction differs from the germline gene, which may be a read error. The genes are TRBV4-2 and TRBJ2-1; no definite D call. This CDR3 spans 16 amino acids. From germline, CDR1 is LGHNA and CDR2 YNFKEQ. The CDR3 DNA reads TGTGCCAGCGGCCAAGATATGACTGGGGTCTACAATGAGCAGTTCTTC. It translates to CASGQDMTGVYNEQFF.

As for this clonotype: One junction end disagrees with the germline gene, perhaps due to a read error. This chain links TRBV5-1 with TRBJ2-1, with 14 bases lining up with TRBD2. CDR1 and CDR2 from the germline V gene are SGHRS and YFSETQ. The CDR3 has 16 amino acids. Written as DNA, the CDR3 is TGCGCCAGCAACTTGTCCGGACTAGCGGGAGGAGGTGAGCAGTTCTTC. Protein product: CASNLSGLAGGGEQFF. The entire variable domain, with the rest obtained from reference TRBV5-1 and TRBJ2-1, is as follows: KAGVTQTPRYLIKTRGQQVTLSCSPISGHRSVSWYQQTPGQGLQFLFEYFSETQRNKGNFPGRFSGRQFSNSRSEMNVSTLELGDSALYLCASNLSGLAGGGEQFFGPGTRLTVL.

The chain couples TRBV20-1 to TRBJ2-5; 12 nucleotides line up with TRBD1. The J call may not be correct, given that the DNA end is closer to TRBJ2-7. Germline CDR1 reads DFQATT; CDR2 reads SNEGSKA (reference sequence). The CDR3 loop spans 16 amino acids. The CDR3 loop is CSARWDRGQPPYEQYF. The CDR3 DNA sequence: TGCAGTGCTAGATGGGACAGGGGGCAACCACCCTACGAGCAGTACTTC.

There are a few counts of this clonotype. The rearrangement links TRBV7-9 to TRBJ2-1, with a possible D match to TRBD1 (6 bases). CDR1 and CDR2 from the germline V gene are SEHNR and FQNEAQ (reference sequence). Trimming removed 5 bases at V and 13 bases at J, with 18 bases between. The CDR3 runs 13 residues. CDR3 loop: CASSIGSTGFQFF. CDR3 nucleotides: TGTGCCAGCAGCATTGGGTCGACAGGATTTCAGTTCTTC.

This clonotype was recorded many times. This chain links TRBV7-8 with TRBJ2-7; D call uncertain. The V and J ends lost 5 bases and 4 bases respectively, with 9 bases between them. The germline CDR1 and CDR2 sequences are SGHVS and FQNEAQ. The CDR3 covers 12 residues. CDR3 in amino acids: CASSPATYEQYF. The CDR3 DNA follows: TGTGCCAGCAGCCCAGCGACATACGAGCAGTACTTC.

The genes are TRBV3-1 and TRBJ1-1; D is perhaps TRBD1 (5 bases). The CDR3 sequence is 16 residues long. Germline V CDR1 and CDR2: LGHDT, YNNKEL (reference sequence). Between the trimmed V and J ends, which lost 0 bases and 0 bases, there was a span of 11 bases. CDR3 loop: CASSQDPTDLNTEAFF. The CDR3 DNA reads TGTGCCAGCAGCCAAGATCCGACAGACTTGAACACTGAAGCTTTCTTT.

The chain is built from TRBV20-1 and TRBJ2-7, with 8 bases identical to TRBD2. Germline values: CDR1 DFQATT, CDR2 SNEGSKA (reference sequence). The length of the CDR3 is 14 residues. V shed 8 bases and J 3 bases; nucleotides not matched to a gene: 12. The CDR3 protein is CSSRDPAGVYEQYF. The CDR3 DNA reads as TGCAGTTCCAGAGATCCAGCGGGGGTCTACGAGCAGTACTTC.

At least ten counts were recorded for this clonotype. The chain joins TRBV4-2 to TRBJ2-3; 8 positions match TRBD2. The CDR3 is made up of 18 amino acids. V lost 0 bases and J lost 4; bases outside the gene matches: 12. CDR1 is LGHNA and CDR2 is YNFKEQ in the germline V gene. CDR3 region: CASSQDLPAGVYADTQYF. Here the CDR3 DNA reads TGTGCCAGCAGCCAAGATCTTCCAGCGGGGGTGTATGCAGATACGCAGTATTTT.

In its sample, this clonotype was seen a few times. V is TRBV12-3 or TRBV12-4 and J is TRBJ1-1; possibly TRBD1 for D (6 bases). V was trimmed by 1 base and J by 4 bases, leaving 13 bases between them. This CDR3 is built from 15 residues. CDR3 loop: CASSLDPGATTEAFF. The CDR3 nucleotides are TGTGCCAGCAGTTTAGACCCAGGGGCAACCACTGAAGCTTTCTTT.

The chain links TRBV18 to TRBJ1-4; D is ambiguous. Germline V CDR1 and CDR2: KGHSH, LQKENI. Trimming took 2 bases from V and 7 from J, leaving 8 bases between them. This CDR3 region has 13 residues. In DNA form, the CDR3 reads TGTGCCAGCTCACCAGGGTTGGGTGAAAAACTGTTTTTT. Its translation: CASSPGLGEKLFF.

The table lists this clonotype with a few counts. The J gene is TRBJ2-1, the V gene TRBV9, with D perhaps being TRBD1 or TRBD2 (5 bases each). CDR1 and CDR2 from the germline V gene are SGDLS and YYNGEE. CDR3 length: 18 residues. V lost 2 bases to trimming and J lost 9 bases, with 27 bases between them. The CDR3 DNA reads as TGTGCCAGCAGCGTGGTGAGTGCCCCGGGCAGCCGGGGCAGTGAGCAGTTCTTC. This codes for CASSVVSAPGSRGSEQFF. The full variable domain, in which reference TRBV9 and TRBJ2-1 provide the parts outside the CDR3, is DSGVTQTPKHLITATGQRVTLRCSPRSGDLSVYWYQQSLDQGLQFLIQYYNGEERAKGNILERFSAQQFPDLHSELNLSSLELGDSALYFCASSVVSAPGSRGSEQFFGPGTRLTVL.

At least ten counts were recorded for this clonotype. The chain is built from TRBV20-1 and TRBJ2-5, with TRBD2 identical over 10 bases. The length of the CDR3 is 16 residues. Per germline, CDR1 DFQATT and CDR2 SNEGSKA (reference sequence). The V segment lost 0 bases and the J segment 6 bases; nucleotides outside the gene matches: 10. CDR3 DNA sequence: TGCAGTGCTAGAGATCTGTCTAGCGGGAGTCGACAGACCCAGTACTTC. It is translated as CSARDLSSGSRQTQYF.

This clonotype was seen a few times. V is TRBV7-9 and J is TRBJ2-3; TRBD1 matches 9 bases. Trimming took 6 bases from V and 5 from J; bases not matched to a gene: 9. The V gene's germline CDR1 is SEHNR and CDR2 FQNEAQ (reference sequence). The CDR3 covers 15 residues. The CDR3, as DNA: TGTGCCAGCAGTTTGGGACAGGGTTTCGTAGATACGCAGTATTTT. It specifies CASSLGQGFVDTQYF.

The chain employs TRBV29-1 and TRBJ1-4, with D maybe TRBD1 (6 bases). CDR1 SQVTM and CDR2 ANQGSEA come from the germline V gene. The V and J ends lost 5 bases and 0 bases respectively, with 10 bases between them. CDR3 length equals 14 residues. The CDR3 is CSVLQGSTNEKLFF. As DNA, the CDR3 is TGCAGCGTTTTACAGGGATCAACTAATGAAAAACTGTTTTTT.

A remark on this clonotype: Because the CDR3 is missing its conserved closing phenylalanine or tryptophan, this is likely a read error. The chain links TRBV4-2 to TRBJ2-7; 7 bases line up with TRBD2. The J call is doubtful: the DNA matches TRBJ2-4 better. CDR3 length: 15 amino acids. Germline V gene lookup returns CDR1 LGHNA and CDR2 YNFKEQ. In nucleotides, the CDR3 is TGTGCCAGCAGCCAGGAGTGGGGGGGAGGGAACATTCAGTACCTC. Encoded protein: CASSQEWGGGNIQYL.